Listed below are T cell receptor beta chains from one sample, sequenced in a study of CD8 T cells in ankylosing spondylitis. TCRdb used MiXCR to reprocess the 5' RACE reads, holding one entry per CDR3 protein. The sample records around 150,000 distinct CDR3 sequences, about 32% being singletons. The sample consisted of synovial fluid, either unsorted or a sorted T cell fraction (not recorded which). Every receptor here comes from a male donor with ankylosing spondylitis. Both conserved end residues are part of each CDR3. Fields, in order: clone size, J gene, D gene, V gene, CDR3 protein, CDR3 DNA. A D gene is named only where the DNA matches it firmly. Size tells how often a clone was seen (once, few, many) or the class of an expanded clone, and some rows leave it out.

>once|TRBJ1-1|TRBD1|TRBV20-1
CSGGQGARTEAFF
TGCAGTGGCGGACAGGGGGCGCGGACTGAAGCTTTCTTT
>.|TRBJ1-1|TRBD1|TRBV5-1
CASSLGTGRLGNTEAFF
TGCGCCAGCAGCTTGGGGACAGGGAGGTTAGGGAACACTGAAGCTTTCTTT
>.|TRBJ2-4|.|TRBV12-3/TRBV12-4
CASSPTSTKNIQYF
TGTGCCAGCAGTCCTACTTCCACCAAAAACATTCAGTACTTC
>many|TRBJ2-6|.|TRBV19
CASGAGANVLTF
TGTGCCAGTGGTGCTGGGGCCAACGTCCTGACTTTC
>many|TRBJ2-7|.|TRBV12-3/TRBV12-4
CASSRGENEQYF
TGTGCCAGCAGTCGAGGGGAAAACGAGCAGTACTTC
>.|TRBJ2-1|TRBD2|TRBV4-1
CASSQDLFTSGRGSSYNEQFF
TGCGCCAGCAGCCAAGATCTGTTTACTAGCGGGAGGGGGAGCTCCTACAATGAGCAGTTCTTC
>.|TRBJ2-5|.|TRBV7-3
CASSSGNEETQYF
TGTGCCAGCAGCTCGGGGAATGAGGAGACCCAGTACTTC
>.|TRBJ2-5|.|TRBV6-1
CASSKRDASGTQYF
TGTGCCAGCAGCAAGCGAGACGCGTCGGGGACCCAGTACTTC
>.|TRBJ1-2|TRBD1|TRBV4-1
CASSHARTGGDGYTF
TGCGCCAGCAGCCACGCACGGACAGGGGGCGATGGCTACACCTTC
>.|TRBJ2-3|.|TRBV2
CAGGGTDTQYF
TGTGCCGGAGGGGGCACAGATACGCAGTATTTT
>few|TRBJ1-1|.|TRBV20-1
CSAPRLSDLNTEAFF
TGCAGTGCGCCCCGACTCTCCGATCTGAACACTGAAGCTTTCTTT
>.|TRBJ2-5|TRBD2|TRBV7-9
CASSSGGETQYF
TGTGCCAGCAGTTCCGGGGGGGAGACCCAGTACTTC
>few|TRBJ1-6|.|TRBV11-3
CASSSGGGVSPLHF
TGTGCCAGCAGCTCCGGTGGGGGGGTTTCACCCCTCCACTTT
>.|TRBJ2-4|.|TRBV28
CASSLYEAKNIQYF
TGTGCCAGCAGTCTCTATGAAGCCAAAAACATTCAGTACTTC
>many|TRBJ2-2|TRBD2|TRBV7-2
CASSLDGLGGGELFF
TGTGCCAGCAGCTTAGACGGACTAGGCGGCGGGGAGCTGTTTTTT
>.|TRBJ2-1|.|TRBV21-1
CASSKGRAGNHNEQFF
TGTGCCAGCAGCAAAGGTCGAGCGGGGAACCACAATGAGCAGTTCTTC
>.|TRBJ2-5|.|TRBV28
CASRQGSETQYF
TGTGCCAGCAGGCAGGGGTCCGAGACCCAGTACTTC
>.|TRBJ2-2|.|TRBV7-9
CASTLASTGELFF
TGTGCCAGCACCCTCGCGAGTACCGGGGAGCTGTTTTTT
>.|TRBJ1-4|.|TRBV20-1
CSATPPGVGANEKLFF
TGCAGTGCCACGCCGCCGGGGGTTGGAGCTAATGAAAAACTGTTTTTT
>.|TRBJ2-5|.|TRBV24-1
CATSDPREAGETQYF
TGTGCCACCAGTGATCCGAGGGAGGCGGGAGAGACCCAGTACTTC
>once|TRBJ2-1|.|TRBV9
CASSVGPILYNEQFF
TGTGCCAGCAGCGTCGGACCAATCCTCTACAATGAGCAGTTCTTC
>few|TRBJ1-1|.|TRBV7-2
CASSQEVDQHNAFF
TGTGCCAGCAGCCAAGAGGTAGACCAGCACAACGCTTTCTTT
>few|TRBJ2-5|TRBD1|TRBV6-1
CASSEGQVRWETQYF
TGTGCCAGCAGTGAGGGACAGGTCCGTTGGGAGACCCAGTACTTC
>.|TRBJ1-5|.|TRBV4-1
CASSQNIQGNWQPQHF
TGCGCCAGCAGCCAAAATATACAGGGTAACTGGCAGCCCCAGCATTTT
>.|TRBJ2-1|.|TRBV5-1
CASSLGHYLSYNEQFF
TGCGCCAGCAGCTTGGGCCACTACCTCTCCTACAATGAGCAGTTCTTC
>.|TRBJ2-1|TRBD1|TRBV6-4
CASSDGNRGNEQFF
TGTGCCAGCAGTGACGGGAACAGGGGGAATGAGCAGTTCTTC
>many|TRBJ2-3|TRBD1|TRBV12-3/TRBV12-4
CASSLRDSSTDTQYF
TGTGCCAGCAGTTTAAGGGACAGTAGCACAGATACGCAGTATTTT
>few|TRBJ1-1|.|TRBV19
CASSIAGGNTEAFF
TGTGCCAGTAGTATAGCGGGGGGAAACACTGAAGCTTTCTTT
>few|TRBJ2-2|TRBD2|TRBV12-3/TRBV12-4
CASSRGLALYTGELFF
TGTGCCAGCAGTAGGGGACTAGCGTTGTACACCGGGGAGCTGTTTTTT
>many|TRBJ2-1|.|TRBV5-5
CASSLSGLYNEQFF
TGTGCCAGCAGCTTGAGTGGGCTTTACAATGAGCAGTTCTTC
>.|TRBJ2-1|TRBD2|TRBV20-1
CCARETGTSGNNEQFF
TGCTGTGCTAGAGAGACCGGGACTAGCGGAAACAATGAGCAGTTCTTC
>few|TRBJ2-3|TRBD1|TRBV14
CASSPGQARVDTQYF
TGTGCCAGCAGCCCGGGACAGGCAAGGGTGGATACGCAGTATTTT
>few|TRBJ2-7|TRBD1|TRBV7-9
CASSLGTGRLNEQYF
TGTGCCAGCAGCTTAGGGACAGGGAGGTTGAACGAGCAGTACTTC
>few|TRBJ1-3|.|TRBV10-3
CAISDTSGNTIYF
TGTGCCATCAGTGACACCTCTGGAAACACCATATATTTT
>.|TRBJ1-5|.|TRBV28
CASSLSRGFSNQPQHF
TGTGCCAGCAGTTTAAGTAGGGGTTTCAGCAATCAGCCCCAGCATTTT
>.|TRBJ2-7|TRBD1|TRBV6-2/TRBV6-3
CASSYPGQGHEQYF
TGTGCCAGCAGTTACCCGGGACAGGGCCACGAGCAGTACTTC
>.|TRBJ1-2|.|TRBV7-8
CASSLDYGRTNYGYTF
TGTGCCAGCAGCTTAGATTACGGCAGAACGAACTATGGCTACACCTTC
>.|TRBJ1-1|.|TRBV20-1
CSASLPQVGGTEAFF
TGCAGTGCTAGCTTGCCACAGGTCGGGGGTACTGAAGCTTTCTTT
>few|TRBJ1-4|.|TRBV7-9
CASSLKGQPNEKLFF
TGTGCCAGCAGCTTAAAAGGACAGCCTAATGAAAAACTGTTTTTT
>few|TRBJ2-3|TRBD1|TRBV5-1
CASSLGTGGSWDTQYF
TGCGCCAGCAGCCTGGGGACAGGGGGCTCTTGGGATACGCAGTATTTT
>.|TRBJ2-7|TRBD1|TRBV11-3
CASSPQIGQGSYEQYF
TGTGCCAGCAGCCCCCAGATTGGACAGGGGTCGTACGAGCAGTACTTC
>.|TRBJ1-2|.|TRBV28
CASRPAGANGYTF
TGTGCCAGCAGACCCGCAGGGGCAAATGGCTACACCTTC
>once|TRBJ2-3|.|TRBV11-2
CASSSWGGQADTQYF
TGTGCCAGCAGCTCCTGGGGGGGACAAGCAGATACGCAGTATTTT
>.|TRBJ2-5|.|TRBV28
CASSSHPDWDQETQYF
TGTGCCAGCAGTTCTCACCCCGACTGGGACCAAGAGACCCAGTACTTC
>few|TRBJ1-5|TRBD1|TRBV5-5
CSPAPDRGIWQPQHF
TGTTCCCCGGCACCGGACAGGGGAATTTGGCAGCCCCAGCATTTT
>.|TRBJ1-6|.|TRBV27
CASTRGYNSPLHF
TGTGCCAGCACTAGGGGTTATAATTCACCCCTCCACTTT
>.|TRBJ2-1|TRBD2|TRBV3-1
CASSQTSGRGRNEQFF
TGTGCCAGCAGCCAAACTAGCGGGAGGGGACGCAATGAGCAGTTCTTC
>.|TRBJ1-1|.|TRBV6-1
CASTVPGHNTEAFF
TGTGCCAGCACCGTTCCGGGACATAACACTGAAGCTTTCTTT
>.|TRBJ2-1|.|TRBV5-1
CASSLGSFEQFF
TGCGCCAGCAGCTTGGGCTCCTTTGAGCAGTTCTTC